The present T cell receptor beta chain was sequenced within a study of blood T cell repertoires in COVID-19. About the study: T cells, B-cell-depleted T cells, or PBMCs supplied cDNA or gDNA.

The CDR3 consists of 19 residues. The trim removed 1 base at V and 5 bases at J, leaving 14 bases unmatched. Germline CDR1 reads SSHAT; CDR2 reads FNYEAQ (reference sequence). Data came from immunoSEQ multiplex PCR; TCRdb stores just in-frame clones and leaves some out. This table holds under 200,000 clones, roughly 82% found once. In this sample, this clone turned up once. The rearrangement uses TRBV7-7 and TRBJ2-5; 12 bases are shared with TRBD2. This receptor was obtained from a man in his forties or fifties with acute COVID-19. The sample consisted of PBMCs or T cells enriched from blood (not recorded which). The CDR3 nucleotides are TGTGCCAGCAGCTTAGTGCCCCGACTAGCGGGAGATTCGTTGGAGACCCAGTACTTC. Its translation is CASSLVPRLAGDSLETQYF.